The sample holds a few counts of the clone carrying this TCR beta chain. This sample was taken from a study of early T cells in non-severe SARS-CoV-2 infection. Germline V gene sequence: CDR1 MNHNY, CDR2 SVGAGI (reference sequence). Trimming took 9 bases from V and 9 from J; bases not matched to a gene: 10. The CDR3 covers 14 residues. TCRdb reanalysed the 5' RACE reads using MiXCR and keeps one entry per CDR3 protein. Altogether 83,000 or so distinct CDR3 sequences are present, under 11% being singletons, with the ten largest covering 8%. This chain links TRBV6-6 with TRBJ1-6; 8 nucleotides match TRBD1. The TCR comes from an adult who was a healthcare worker with PCR-confirmed SARS-CoV-2 infection or an uninfected control (not recorded which). The source material was whole blood, sampled at baseline. Here the CDR3 reads CASTQGARRSPLHF. The CDR3, as DNA: TGTGCCAGTACCCAGGGGGCGCGACGTTCACCCCTCCACTTT.